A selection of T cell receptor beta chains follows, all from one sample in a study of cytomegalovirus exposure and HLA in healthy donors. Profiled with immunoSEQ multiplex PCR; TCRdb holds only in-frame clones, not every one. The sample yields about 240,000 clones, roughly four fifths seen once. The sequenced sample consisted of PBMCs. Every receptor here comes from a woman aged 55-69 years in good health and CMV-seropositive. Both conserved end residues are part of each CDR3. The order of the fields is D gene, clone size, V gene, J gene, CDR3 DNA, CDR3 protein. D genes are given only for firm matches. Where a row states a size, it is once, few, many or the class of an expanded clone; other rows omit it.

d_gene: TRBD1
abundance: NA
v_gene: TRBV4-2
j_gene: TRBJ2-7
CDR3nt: TGTGCCAGCAGCCAAGGACAGGGATTGGACGAGCAGTACTTC
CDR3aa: CASSQGQGLDEQYF

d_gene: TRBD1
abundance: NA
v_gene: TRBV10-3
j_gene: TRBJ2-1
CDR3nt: TGTGCCATCAGTGAGTCTGACAGGGGAGGCGATGAGCAGTTCTTC
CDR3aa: CAISESDRGGDEQFF

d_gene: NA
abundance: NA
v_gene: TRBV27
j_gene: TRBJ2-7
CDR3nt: TGTGCCAGCAGTCAGAGACAGGCCTACGAGCAGTACTTC
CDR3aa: CASSQRQAYEQYF

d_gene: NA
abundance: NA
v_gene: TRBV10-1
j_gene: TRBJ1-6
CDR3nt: TGCGCCAGCAGTGAAGCAGGTCTTGGAAATTCACCCCTCCACTTT
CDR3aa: CASSEAGLGNSPLHF

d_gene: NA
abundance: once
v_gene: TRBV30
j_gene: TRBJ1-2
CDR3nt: TGTGCCTGGAACGGCCGGGGCTATGGCTACACCTTC
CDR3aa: CAWNGRGYGYTF

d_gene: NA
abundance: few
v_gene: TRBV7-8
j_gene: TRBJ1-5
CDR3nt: TGTGCCAGCAGCTTAGAGGCGGGGGGTAGGCAGCCCCAGCATTTT
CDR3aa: CASSLEAGGRQPQHF

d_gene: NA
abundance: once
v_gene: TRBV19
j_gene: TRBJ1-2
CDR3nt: TGTGCCAGTATGGCACCGTCCTATGGCTACACCTTC
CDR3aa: CASMAPSYGYTF

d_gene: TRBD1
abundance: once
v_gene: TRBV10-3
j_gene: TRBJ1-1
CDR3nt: TGTGCCATCAGTGAGTCGCCTAGACAGGGATCGAACACTGAAGCTTTCTTT
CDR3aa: CAISESPRQGSNTEAFF

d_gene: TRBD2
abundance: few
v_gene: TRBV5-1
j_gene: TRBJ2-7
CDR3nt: TGCGCCAGCAGCTCGGGACTAGTTGGGGACGAGCAGTACTTC
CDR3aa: CASSSGLVGDEQYF

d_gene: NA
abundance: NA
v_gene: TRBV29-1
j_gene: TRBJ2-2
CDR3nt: TGCAGCGTTGGAACAACGAACACCGGGGAGCTGTTTTTT
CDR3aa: CSVGTTNTGELFF

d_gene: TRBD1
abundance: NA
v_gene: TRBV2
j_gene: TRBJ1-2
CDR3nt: TGTGCCAGCAGGGGGGACAGGGGCAATTTCGGCTACACCTTC
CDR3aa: CASRGDRGNFGYTF

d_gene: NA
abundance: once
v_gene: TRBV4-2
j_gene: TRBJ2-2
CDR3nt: TGTGCCAGCAGCCAAGAAGGGACTACCGGGGAGCTGTTTTTT
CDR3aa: CASSQEGTTGELFF

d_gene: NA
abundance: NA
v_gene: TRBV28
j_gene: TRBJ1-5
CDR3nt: TGTGCCAGCAGTTCTACAGCCAATCAGCCCCAGCATTTT
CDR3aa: CASSSTANQPQHF

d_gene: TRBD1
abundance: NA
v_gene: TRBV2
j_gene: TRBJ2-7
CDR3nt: TGTGCCAGCAGGGTGACAGGGTTTGAGCAGTACTTC
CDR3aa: CASRVTGFEQYF

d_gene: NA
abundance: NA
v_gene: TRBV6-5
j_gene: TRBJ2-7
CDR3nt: TGTGCCAGCGCTAGTGGAGTAGCCTACGAGCAGTACTTC
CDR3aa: CASASGVAYEQYF

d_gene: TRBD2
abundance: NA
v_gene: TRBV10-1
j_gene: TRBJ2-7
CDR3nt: TGCGCCAGCAGTGGTCGTCCGGGACTAGCCCACGAGCAGTACTTC
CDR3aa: CASSGRPGLAHEQYF

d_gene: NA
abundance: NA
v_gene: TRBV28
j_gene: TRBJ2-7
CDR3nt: TGTGCCAGCAGTTTAACCAGAAACTCCTACGAGCAGTACTTC
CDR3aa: CASSLTRNSYEQYF

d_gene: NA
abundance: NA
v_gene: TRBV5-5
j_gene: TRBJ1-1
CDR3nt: TGTGCCAGCAGCTTGGGGCATTCGAACACTGAAGCTTTCTTT
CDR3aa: CASSLGHSNTEAFF

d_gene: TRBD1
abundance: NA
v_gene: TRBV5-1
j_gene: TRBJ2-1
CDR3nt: TGCGCCAGCAGCTCGGGGTATTCCCGACAGGGCCGGAGGTACAATGAGCAGTTCTTC
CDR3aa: CASSSGYSRQGRRYNEQFF

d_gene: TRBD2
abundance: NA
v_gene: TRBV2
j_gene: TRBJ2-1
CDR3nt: TGTGCCCGAAGGACTAGCGGGAGCTCCTACAATGAGCAGTTCTTC
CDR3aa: CARRTSGSSYNEQFF

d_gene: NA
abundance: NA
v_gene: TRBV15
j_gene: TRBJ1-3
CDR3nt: TGTGCCACCAGCAGAGATCTGCAGGTTGGAAACACCATATATTTT
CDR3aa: CATSRDLQVGNTIYF

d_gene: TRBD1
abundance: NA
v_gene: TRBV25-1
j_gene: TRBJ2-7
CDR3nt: TGTGCCAGCAGTCCGGGACAGGGGGCCATTGGAAACTACGAGCAGTACTTC
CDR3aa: CASSPGQGAIGNYEQYF

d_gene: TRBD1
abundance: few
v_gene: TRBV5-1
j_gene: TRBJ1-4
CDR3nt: TGCGCCAGCAGCTTGGCGACAGGGAAAGGCAGTGAAAAACTGTTTTTT
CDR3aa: CASSLATGKGSEKLFF

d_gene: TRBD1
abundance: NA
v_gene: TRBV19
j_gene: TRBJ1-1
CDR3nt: TGTGCCAGTAGTATCTCAGGGGGTCTCACTGAAGCTTTCTTT
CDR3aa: CASSISGGLTEAFF

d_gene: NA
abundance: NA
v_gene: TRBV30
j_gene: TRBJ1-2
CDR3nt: TGTGCCTGGAGTCAGGGAAGCTATGGCTACACCTTC
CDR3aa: CAWSQGSYGYTF

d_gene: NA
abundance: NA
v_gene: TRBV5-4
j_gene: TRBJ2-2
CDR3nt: TGTGCCAGCAGCTTCCATACAGCTACCGGGGAGCTGTTTTTT
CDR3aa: CASSFHTATGELFF

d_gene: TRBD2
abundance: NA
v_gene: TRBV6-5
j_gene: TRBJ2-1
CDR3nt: TGTGCCAGCAGTTACTCGGTGGGAGGGTACAATGAGCAGTTCTTC
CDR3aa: CASSYSVGGYNEQFF

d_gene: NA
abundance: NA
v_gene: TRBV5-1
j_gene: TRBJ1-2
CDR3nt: TGCGCCAGCAGCTTTAACAGAGACTATGGCTACACCTTC
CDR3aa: CASSFNRDYGYTF

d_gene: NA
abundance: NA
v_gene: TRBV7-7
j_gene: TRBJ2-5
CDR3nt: TGTGCCAGCAGCTTAGGAGTTGCCCGAGGGAGGGGGGAGACCCAGTACTTC
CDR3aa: CASSLGVARGRGETQYF

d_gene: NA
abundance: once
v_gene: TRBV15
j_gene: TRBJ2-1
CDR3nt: TGTGCCACCAGCAGCCGGGTAACCACGTACAATGAGCAGTTCTTC
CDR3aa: CATSSRVTTYNEQFF

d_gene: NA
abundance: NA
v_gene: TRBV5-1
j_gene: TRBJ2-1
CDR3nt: TGCGCCAGCACCCAAGGAGCGGAGCAGTTCTTC
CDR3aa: CASTQGAEQFF

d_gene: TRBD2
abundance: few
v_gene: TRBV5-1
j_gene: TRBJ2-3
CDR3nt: TGCGCCAGCAGAATCCTAGCGGGAGTGGAAGATACGCAGTATTTT
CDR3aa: CASRILAGVEDTQYF

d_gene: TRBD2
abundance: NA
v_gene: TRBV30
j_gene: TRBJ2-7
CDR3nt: TGTGCCTGGAGTGGGACTAGCAGACACTACGAGCAGTACTTC
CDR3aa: CAWSGTSRHYEQYF

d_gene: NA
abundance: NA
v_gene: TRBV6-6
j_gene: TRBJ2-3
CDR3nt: TGTGCCAGCAGTCCCGCTTTGAGGGCCCCCGATACGCAGTATTTT
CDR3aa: CASSPALRAPDTQYF

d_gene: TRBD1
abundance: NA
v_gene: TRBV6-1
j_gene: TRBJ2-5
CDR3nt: TGTGCCAGCAGTGATTGGGACAGGGGGGTAGAGACCCAGTACTTC
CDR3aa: CASSDWDRGVETQYF